This is a list of T cell receptor beta chains from one sample in a study of cytomegalovirus exposure and HLA in healthy donors. Here immunoSEQ multiplex PCR was the method, and the copy in TCRdb shows in-frame clones only, minus some. The sample comprises 110,000 to 150,000 clones, approximately 72% of which are singletons, and approximately 2% rests with the top ten. The source material was PBMCs. The receptors originated from a man aged 35 to 55 in good health and CMV-seronegative. CDR3s include the opening cysteine and the closing phenylalanine or tryptophan. Each record gives: V gene, D gene, J gene, CDR3 DNA, CDR3 protein. The D gene is left open where the match is weak.

V: TRBV7-8; D: TRBD1; J: TRBJ2-7; DNA: TGTGCCAGCAGCTTACCCAAGGGGGCCCAAAGTAACTACGAGCAGTACTTC; CDR3: CASSLPKGAQSNYEQYF
V: TRBV7-9; D: NA; J: TRBJ1-2; DNA: TGTGCCAGCAGCTTAGCCGTCGATGGCTACACCTTC; CDR3: CASSLAVDGYTF
V: TRBV6-1; D: NA; J: TRBJ1-6; DNA: TGTGCCAGCAGTTTCCCCGGGGAGGGAATTTGCCCCCTCCACTTT; CDR3: CASSFPGEGICPLHF
V: TRBV4-3; D: TRBD2; J: TRBJ2-7; DNA: TGCGCCAGCAGCCAGACTACTAGCGGGAGATACGAGCAGTACTTC; CDR3: CASSQTTSGRYEQYF
V: TRBV29-1; D: NA; J: TRBJ2-7; DNA: TGCAGCGTTCGATACAGGGATCGCTACGAGCAGTACTTC; CDR3: CSVRYRDRYEQYF
V: TRBV10-1; D: TRBD1; J: TRBJ2-7; DNA: TGCGCCAGCAGTCGTCGGACAGGGGGCGAGCAGTACTTC; CDR3: CASSRRTGGEQYF
V: TRBV20-1; D: NA; J: TRBJ2-7; DNA: TGCAGTGTCGAGAGGGGGAGCGAGCAGTACTTC; CDR3: CSVERGSEQYF
V: TRBV6-5; D: NA; J: TRBJ1-2; DNA: TGTGCCAGCAGTTATCATGGGGGGGGCTACACCTTC; CDR3: CASSYHGGGYTF
V: TRBV5-1; D: NA; J: TRBJ1-3; DNA: TGCGCCAGCACTTCCGGAAACACCATATATTTT; CDR3: CASTSGNTIYF
V: TRBV7-9; D: TRBD1; J: TRBJ2-2; DNA: TGTGCCAGCAGCTTTTCCTGGGACAGGGGCACCGGGGAGCTGTTTTTT; CDR3: CASSFSWDRGTGELFF